This TCR beta chain was captured by sequencing in a study of CD8 T cells in ankylosing spondylitis. The study's findings and limits: Within ankylosing spondylitis blood, a TCR beta motif made up of seven or eight highly homologous variants appeared to be characteristic. Relatively scarce in peripheral blood, disease-linked clones were CD8+. Earlier reports found some motif variants in synovial fluid and blood in reactive arthritis.

Germline-derived CDR1 and CDR2 are MNHEY and SVGEGT. V lost 0 bases to trimming and J lost 0 bases, with 20 bases between them. This CDR3 spans 20 amino acids. TCRdb used MiXCR to reprocess the 5' RACE reads, holding one entry per CDR3 protein. Altogether roughly 350,000 distinct CDR3 sequences are present, less than 10% being singletons, with the ten largest covering roughly 15%. This clonotype was seen a handful of times. Its antigen is unknown. The J gene is TRBJ1-4, the V gene TRBV6-2 or TRBV6-3; the D gene is possibly TRBD1 (6 bases). The TCR comes from a male donor with ankylosing spondylitis. The specimen was blood, either unsorted or a sorted T cell fraction (not recorded which). DNA of the CDR3: TGTGCCAGCAGTTACTCGCCCCGAGGGGGTCCCGGCGCAACTAATGAAAAACTGTTTTTT. Its protein is CASSYSPRGGPGATNEKLFF.